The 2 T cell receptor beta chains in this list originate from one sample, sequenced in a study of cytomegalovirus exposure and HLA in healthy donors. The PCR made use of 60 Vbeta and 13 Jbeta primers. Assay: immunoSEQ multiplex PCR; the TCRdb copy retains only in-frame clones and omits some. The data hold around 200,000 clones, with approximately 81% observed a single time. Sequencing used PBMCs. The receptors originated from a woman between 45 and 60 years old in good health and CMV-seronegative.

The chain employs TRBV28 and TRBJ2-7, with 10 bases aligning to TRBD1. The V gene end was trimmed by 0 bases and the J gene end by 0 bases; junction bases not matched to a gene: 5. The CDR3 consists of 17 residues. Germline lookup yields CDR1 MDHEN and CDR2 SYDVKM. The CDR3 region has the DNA TGTGCCAGCAGTTTATGGGTGGACAGGGGGGTCTCCTACGAGCAGTACTTC. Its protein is CASSLWVDRGVSYEQYF. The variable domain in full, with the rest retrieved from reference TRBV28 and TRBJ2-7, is DVKVTQSSRYLVKRTGEKVFLECVQDMDHENMFWYRQDPGLGLRLIYFSYDVKMKEKGDIPEGYSVSREKKERFSLILESASTNQTSMYLCASSLWVDRGVSYEQYFGPGTRLTVT.

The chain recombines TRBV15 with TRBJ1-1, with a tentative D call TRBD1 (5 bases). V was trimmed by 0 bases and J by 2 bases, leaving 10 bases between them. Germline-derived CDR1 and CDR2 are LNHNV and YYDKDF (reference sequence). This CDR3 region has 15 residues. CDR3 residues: CATSRDAQGNTEAFF. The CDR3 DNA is TGTGCCACCAGCAGAGATGCCCAGGGAAACACTGAAGCTTTCTTT.